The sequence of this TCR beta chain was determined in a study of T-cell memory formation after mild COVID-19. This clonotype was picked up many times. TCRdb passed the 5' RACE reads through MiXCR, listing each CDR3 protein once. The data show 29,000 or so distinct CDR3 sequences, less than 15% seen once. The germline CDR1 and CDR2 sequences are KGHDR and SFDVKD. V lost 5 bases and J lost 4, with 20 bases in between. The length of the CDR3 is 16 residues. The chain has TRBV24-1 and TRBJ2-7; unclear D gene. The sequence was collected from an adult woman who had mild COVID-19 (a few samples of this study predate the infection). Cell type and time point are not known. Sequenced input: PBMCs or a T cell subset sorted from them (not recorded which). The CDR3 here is CATSGEAGAKEYEQYF. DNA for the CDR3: TGTGCCACCAGTGGGGAAGCAGGAGCCAAAGAATACGAGCAGTACTTC.